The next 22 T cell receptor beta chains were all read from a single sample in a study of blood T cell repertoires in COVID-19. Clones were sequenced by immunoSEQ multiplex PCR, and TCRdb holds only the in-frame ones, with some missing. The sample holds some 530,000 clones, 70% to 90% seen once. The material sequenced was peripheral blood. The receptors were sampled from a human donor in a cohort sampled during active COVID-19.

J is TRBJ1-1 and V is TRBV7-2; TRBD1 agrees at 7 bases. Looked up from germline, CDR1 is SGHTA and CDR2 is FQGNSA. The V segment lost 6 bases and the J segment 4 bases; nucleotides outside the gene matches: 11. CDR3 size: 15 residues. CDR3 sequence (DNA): TGTGCCAGCAGGCCTACCTTCGCAGGGGGCACTGAAGCTTTCTTT. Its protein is CASRPTFAGGTEAFF.

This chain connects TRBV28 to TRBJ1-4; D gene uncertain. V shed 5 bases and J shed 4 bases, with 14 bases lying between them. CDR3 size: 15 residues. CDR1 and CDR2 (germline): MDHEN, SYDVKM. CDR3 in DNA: TGTGCCAGCAGTCCCCGGAACGGGTTTAATGAAAAACTGTTTTTT. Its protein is CASSPRNGFNEKLFF.

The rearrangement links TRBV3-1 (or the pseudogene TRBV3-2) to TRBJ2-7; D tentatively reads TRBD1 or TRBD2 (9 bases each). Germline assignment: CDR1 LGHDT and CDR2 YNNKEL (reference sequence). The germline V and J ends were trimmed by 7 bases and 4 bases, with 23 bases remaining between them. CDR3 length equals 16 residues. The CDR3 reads CASTNRGRGREYEQYF. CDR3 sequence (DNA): TGTGCCAGCACCAACAGGGGGCGCGGGAGGGAGTACGAGCAGTACTTC.

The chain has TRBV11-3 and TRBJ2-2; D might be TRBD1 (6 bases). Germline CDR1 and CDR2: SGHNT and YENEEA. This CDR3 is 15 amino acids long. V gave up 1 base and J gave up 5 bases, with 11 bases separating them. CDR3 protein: CASSLATTGTGELFF. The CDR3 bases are TGTGCCAGCAGCTTAGCTACCACAGGGACCGGGGAGCTGTTTTTT. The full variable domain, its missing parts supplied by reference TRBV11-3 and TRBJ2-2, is EAGVVQSPRYKIIEKKQPVAFWCNPISGHNTLYWYLQNLGQGPELLIRYENEEAVDDSQLPKDRFSAERLKGVDSTLKIQPAELGDSAVYLCASSLATTGTGELFFGEGSRLTVL.

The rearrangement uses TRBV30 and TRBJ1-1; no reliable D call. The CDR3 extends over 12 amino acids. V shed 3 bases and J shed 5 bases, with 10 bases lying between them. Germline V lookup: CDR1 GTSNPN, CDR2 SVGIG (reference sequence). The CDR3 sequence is CAWSPGRTEAFF. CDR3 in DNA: TGTGCCTGGAGCCCCGGGAGAACTGAAGCTTTCTTT.

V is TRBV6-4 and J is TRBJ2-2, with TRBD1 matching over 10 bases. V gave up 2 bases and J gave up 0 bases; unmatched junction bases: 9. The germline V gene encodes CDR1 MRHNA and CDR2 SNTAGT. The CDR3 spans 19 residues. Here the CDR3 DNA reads TGTGCCAGCAGTGACCCGCTAGGGGGGACAGGGGCGAACACCGGGGAGCTGTTTTTT. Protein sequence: CASSDPLGGTGANTGELFF.

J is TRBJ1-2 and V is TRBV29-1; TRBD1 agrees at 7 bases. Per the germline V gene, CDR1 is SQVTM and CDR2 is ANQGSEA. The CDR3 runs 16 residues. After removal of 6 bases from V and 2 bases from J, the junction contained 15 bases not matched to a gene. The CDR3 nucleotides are TGCAGCGTGGAACCACGGGAGACAGGGTTAAACTATGGCTACACCTTC. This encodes CSVEPRETGLNYGYTF.

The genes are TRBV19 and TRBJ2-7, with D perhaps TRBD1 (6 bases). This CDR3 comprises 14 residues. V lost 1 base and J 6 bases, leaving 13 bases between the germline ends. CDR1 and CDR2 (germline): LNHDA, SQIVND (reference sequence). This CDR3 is CASSIGGQGREQYF. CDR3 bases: TGTGCCAGTAGTATAGGTGGGCAGGGGCGCGAGCAGTACTTC.

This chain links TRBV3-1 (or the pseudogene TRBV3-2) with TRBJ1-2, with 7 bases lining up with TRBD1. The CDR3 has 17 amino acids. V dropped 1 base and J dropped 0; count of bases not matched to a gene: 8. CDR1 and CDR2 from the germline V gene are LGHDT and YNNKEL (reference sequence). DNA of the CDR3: TGTGCCAGCAGCCAAGGGGGGACAGTACCTTCTAACTATGGCTACACCTTC. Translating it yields CASSQGGTVPSNYGYTF.

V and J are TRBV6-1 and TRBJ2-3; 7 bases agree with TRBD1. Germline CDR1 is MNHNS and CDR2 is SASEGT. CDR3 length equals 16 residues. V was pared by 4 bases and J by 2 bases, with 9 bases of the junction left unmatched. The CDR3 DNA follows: TGTGCCAGCAGTGTCACCGGGACAGAAATCACAGATACGCAGTATTTT. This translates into CASSVTGTEITDTQYF.

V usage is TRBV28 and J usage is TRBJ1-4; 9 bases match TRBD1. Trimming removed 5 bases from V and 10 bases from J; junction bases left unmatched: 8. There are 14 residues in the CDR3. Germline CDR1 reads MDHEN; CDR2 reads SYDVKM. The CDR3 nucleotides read TGTGCCAGCAGTCCTGGACAGGGGTACGGAAAACTGTTTTTT. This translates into CASSPGQGYGKLFF.

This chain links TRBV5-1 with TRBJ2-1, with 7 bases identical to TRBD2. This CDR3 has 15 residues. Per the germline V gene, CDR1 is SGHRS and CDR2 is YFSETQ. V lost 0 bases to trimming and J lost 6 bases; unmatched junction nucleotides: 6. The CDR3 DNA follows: TGCGCCAGCAGCTTGGAGCGGGGAAGCGGCAATGAGCAGTTCTTC. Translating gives CASSLERGSGNEQFF.

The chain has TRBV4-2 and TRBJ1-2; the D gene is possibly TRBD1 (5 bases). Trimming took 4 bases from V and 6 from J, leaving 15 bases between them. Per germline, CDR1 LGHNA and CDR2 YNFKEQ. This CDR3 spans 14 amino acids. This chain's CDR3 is CASSPQPGWDGYTF. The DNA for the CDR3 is TGTGCCAGCAGCCCCCAGCCAGGGTGGGATGGCTACACCTTC.

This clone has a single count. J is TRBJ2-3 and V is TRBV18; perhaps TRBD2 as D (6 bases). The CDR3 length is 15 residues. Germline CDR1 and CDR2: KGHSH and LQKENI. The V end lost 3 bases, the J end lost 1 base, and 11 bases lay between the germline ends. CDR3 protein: CASSPRDSRTDTQYF. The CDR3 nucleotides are TGTGCCAGCTCACCCCGGGACTCCCGCACAGATACGCAGTATTTT.

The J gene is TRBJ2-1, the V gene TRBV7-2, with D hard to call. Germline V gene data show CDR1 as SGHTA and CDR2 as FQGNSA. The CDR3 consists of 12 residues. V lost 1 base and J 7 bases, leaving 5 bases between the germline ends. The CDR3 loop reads CASSLGRNEQFF. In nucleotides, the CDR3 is TGTGCCAGCAGCTTAGGGCGGAATGAGCAGTTCTTC.

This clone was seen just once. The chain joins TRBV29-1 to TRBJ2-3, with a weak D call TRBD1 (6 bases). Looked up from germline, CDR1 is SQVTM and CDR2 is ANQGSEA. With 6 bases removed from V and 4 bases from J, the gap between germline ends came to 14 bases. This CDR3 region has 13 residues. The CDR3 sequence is CSVYRVEADTQYF. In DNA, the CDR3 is TGCAGCGTGTACAGGGTTGAAGCAGATACGCAGTATTTT.

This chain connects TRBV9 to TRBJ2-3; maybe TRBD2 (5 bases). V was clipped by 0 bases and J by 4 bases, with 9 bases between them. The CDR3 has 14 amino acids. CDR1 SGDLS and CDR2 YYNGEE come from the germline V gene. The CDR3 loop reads CASSVEGAADTQYF. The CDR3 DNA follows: TGTGCCAGCAGCGTAGAGGGAGCAGCAGATACGCAGTATTTT. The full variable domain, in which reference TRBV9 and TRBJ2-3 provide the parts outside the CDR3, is DSGVTQTPKHLITATGQRVTLRCSPRSGDLSVYWYQQSLDQGLQFLIQYYNGEERAKGNILERFSAQQFPDLHSELNLSSLELGDSALYFCASSVEGAADTQYFGPGTRLTVL.

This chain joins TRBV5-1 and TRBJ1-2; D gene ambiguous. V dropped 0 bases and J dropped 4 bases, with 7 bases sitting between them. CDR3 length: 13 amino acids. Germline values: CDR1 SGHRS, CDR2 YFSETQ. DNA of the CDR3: TGCGCCAGCAGCTTGGAGGCGGCCTATGGCTACACCTTC. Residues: CASSLEAAYGYTF.

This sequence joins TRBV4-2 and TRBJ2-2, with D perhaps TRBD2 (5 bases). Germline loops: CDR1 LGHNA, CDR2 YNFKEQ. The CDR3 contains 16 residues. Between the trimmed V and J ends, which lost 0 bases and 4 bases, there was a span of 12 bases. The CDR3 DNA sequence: TGTGCCAGCAGCCAAGAGGCCCTCGGAGGCACCGGGGAGCTGTTTTTT. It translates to CASSQEALGGTGELFF.

The CDR3 sequence: CASSRRGGNEQFF. CDR3 bases: TGTGCCAGTAGTCGGAGAGGGGGTAATGAGCAGTTCTTC. This sequence joins TRBV19 and TRBJ2-1, with D tentatively TRBD1 (6 bases). The germline V gene has CDR1 LNHDA and CDR2 SQIVND (reference sequence). Trimming left V 5 bases short and J 7 bases short, with 12 bases between. CDR3 length: 13 residues.

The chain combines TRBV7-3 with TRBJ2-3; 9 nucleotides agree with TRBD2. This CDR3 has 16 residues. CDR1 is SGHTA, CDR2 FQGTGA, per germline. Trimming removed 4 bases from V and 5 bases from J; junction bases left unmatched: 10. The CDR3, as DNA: TGTGCCAGCAGCTCCGTAGCGGGAGCGACCGTAGATACGCAGTATTTT. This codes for CASSSVAGATVDTQYF.

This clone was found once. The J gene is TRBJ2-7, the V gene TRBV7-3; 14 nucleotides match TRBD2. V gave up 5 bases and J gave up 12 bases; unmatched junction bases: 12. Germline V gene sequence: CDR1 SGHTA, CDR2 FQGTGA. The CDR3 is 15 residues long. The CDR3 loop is CASSPPGLAGVELYF. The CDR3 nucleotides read TGTGCCAGCAGCCCCCCGGGACTAGCGGGAGTAGAGTTGTACTTC.